These T cell receptor beta chains were read from a single sample in a study of blood T cell repertoires in COVID-19. Here immunoSEQ multiplex PCR was the method, and the copy in TCRdb shows in-frame clones only, minus some. Here the sample spans around 430,000 clones, about 87% being singletons. The sample was peripheral blood. These receptors originate from a woman aged 45-60 years with COVID-19, enrolled during active disease. CDR3s include the opening cysteine and the closing phenylalanine or tryptophan. The D gene is left open where the match is weak. Rows may omit the clone size; those that give it use once, few, many or a size class.

J gene: TRBJ1-4
D gene: NA
clone size: NA
V gene: TRBV30
CDR3 protein: CAWSRGRTNEKLFF
CDR3 DNA: TGTGCCTGGTCCAGGGGAAGGACTAATGAAAAACTGTTTTTT

J gene: TRBJ2-3
D gene: NA
clone size: NA
V gene: TRBV19
CDR3 protein: CASSWGGATDTQYF
CDR3 DNA: TGTGCCAGTTCCTGGGGTGGGGCAACAGATACGCAGTATTTT

J gene: TRBJ2-7
D gene: TRBD2
clone size: NA
V gene: TRBV7-8
CDR3 protein: CASSPEGAGAQDEQYF
CDR3 DNA: TGTGCCAGCAGCCCCGAGGGAGCGGGGGCCCAAGACGAGCAGTACTTC

J gene: TRBJ2-6
D gene: TRBD1
clone size: NA
V gene: TRBV9
CDR3 protein: CASSVVRRGGPGANVLTF
CDR3 DNA: TGTGCCAGCAGCGTAGTGAGGAGAGGGGGCCCTGGGGCCAACGTCCTGACTTTC

J gene: TRBJ1-1
D gene: TRBD1
clone size: NA
V gene: TRBV2
CDR3 protein: CASTKGQGRAAFF
CDR3 DNA: TGTGCCAGCACCAAGGGACAGGGAAGAGCGGCTTTCTTT

J gene: TRBJ1-5
D gene: TRBD1
clone size: once
V gene: TRBV19
CDR3 protein: CASSQWTGASNQPQHF
CDR3 DNA: TGTGCCAGTAGTCAATGGACAGGGGCAAGCAATCAGCCCCAGCATTTT

J gene: TRBJ1-2
D gene: TRBD1
clone size: NA
V gene: TRBV13
CDR3 protein: CASSLGSGGTVYGYTF
CDR3 DNA: TGTGCCAGCAGCTTAGGCTCGGGAGGGACAGTCTATGGCTACACCTTC

J gene: TRBJ2-1
D gene: TRBD1
clone size: NA
V gene: TRBV6-4
CDR3 protein: CASSEQGLNNEQFF
CDR3 DNA: TGTGCCAGCAGTGAACAGGGGCTGAACAATGAGCAGTTCTTC

J gene: TRBJ1-2
D gene: TRBD1
clone size: NA
V gene: TRBV3-1/TRBV3-2
CDR3 protein: CASSQLTGLRGYTF
CDR3 DNA: TGTGCCAGCAGCCAACTGACAGGGCTTAGAGGCTACACCTTC

J gene: TRBJ2-3
D gene: NA
clone size: once
V gene: TRBV7-3
CDR3 protein: CASSLTPSWGADTQYF
CDR3 DNA: TGTGCCAGCAGCTTAACCCCGTCTTGGGGCGCAGATACGCAGTATTTT

J gene: TRBJ2-1
D gene: NA
clone size: NA
V gene: TRBV25-1
CDR3 protein: CASTGLRDNEQFF
CDR3 DNA: TGTGCCAGCACCGGACTGAGGGACAATGAGCAGTTCTTC

J gene: TRBJ1-2
D gene: TRBD1
clone size: NA
V gene: TRBV5-4
CDR3 protein: CASSFTGTGGFGYTF
CDR3 DNA: TGTGCCAGCAGCTTCACCGGGACAGGGGGTTTTGGCTACACCTTC

J gene: TRBJ1-1
D gene: NA
clone size: NA
V gene: TRBV18
CDR3 protein: CASRAPNAEAFF
CDR3 DNA: TGTGCCAGCCGAGCCCCCAATGCTGAAGCTTTCTTT

J gene: TRBJ1-4
D gene: NA
clone size: NA
V gene: TRBV7-8
CDR3 protein: CASRASRSNRAPNEKLFF
CDR3 DNA: TGTGCCAGCAGGGCCTCTAGGTCCAACAGGGCTCCTAATGAAAAACTGTTTTTT

J gene: TRBJ2-7
D gene: NA
clone size: NA
V gene: TRBV5-5
CDR3 protein: CASSLLTPYEQYF
CDR3 DNA: TGTGCCAGCAGCTTACTAACCCCCTACGAGCAGTACTTC

J gene: TRBJ2-5
D gene: NA
clone size: NA
V gene: TRBV7-9
CDR3 protein: CASSSDWGGETQYF
CDR3 DNA: TGTGCCAGCAGCTCTGACTGGGGCGGAGAGACCCAGTACTTC

J gene: TRBJ1-5
D gene: NA
clone size: NA
V gene: TRBV2
CDR3 protein: CASSVWGQEYPVGNQPQHF
CDR3 DNA: TGTGCCAGCAGTGTGTGGGGCCAGGAATACCCGGTGGGCAATCAGCCCCAGCATTTT

J gene: TRBJ2-2
D gene: TRBD2
clone size: NA
V gene: TRBV11-1
CDR3 protein: CASSLGGGFSGELFF
CDR3 DNA: TGTGCCAGCAGCTTAGGCGGGGGGTTCTCCGGGGAGCTGTTTTTT

J gene: TRBJ2-7
D gene: TRBD1
clone size: NA
V gene: TRBV7-8
CDR3 protein: CASSSRLPGQGAGEQYF
CDR3 DNA: TGTGCCAGCAGCTCCCGACTCCCGGGACAGGGGGCCGGGGAGCAGTACTTC

J gene: TRBJ1-6
D gene: NA
clone size: NA
V gene: TRBV12-3/TRBV12-4
CDR3 protein: CASSFSLDSPLHF
CDR3 DNA: TGTGCCAGCAGTTTTTCTCTAGATTCACCCCTCCACTTT

J gene: TRBJ1-1
D gene: NA
clone size: NA
V gene: TRBV18
CDR3 protein: CASSPLNTEAFF
CDR3 DNA: TGTGCCAGCTCACCCCTAAACACTGAAGCTTTCTTT

J gene: TRBJ2-1
D gene: NA
clone size: once
V gene: TRBV6-5
CDR3 protein: CATHPLDIPNNEQFF
CDR3 DNA: TGTGCCACCCACCCCCTGGACATCCCCAACAATGAGCAGTTCTTC

J gene: TRBJ2-7
D gene: TRBD2
clone size: NA
V gene: TRBV24-1
CDR3 protein: CATSDLWLAGGSSSYEQYF
CDR3 DNA: TGTGCCACCAGTGATCTCTGGCTAGCGGGGGGTTCGAGCTCCTACGAGCAGTACTTC

J gene: TRBJ2-7
D gene: NA
clone size: NA
V gene: TRBV25-1
CDR3 protein: CASLTEWGDEQYF
CDR3 DNA: TGTGCCAGCCTCACAGAGTGGGGCGACGAGCAGTACTTC

J gene: TRBJ1-4
D gene: NA
clone size: NA
V gene: TRBV12-3/TRBV12-4
CDR3 protein: CASSGGEKLFF
CDR3 DNA: TGTGCCAGCTCCGGGGGTGAAAAACTGTTTTTT

J gene: TRBJ1-2
D gene: NA
clone size: NA
V gene: TRBV29-1
CDR3 protein: CSVFNLGDSATYGYTF
CDR3 DNA: TGCAGCGTTTTTAACCTCGGGGACTCGGCTACCTATGGCTACACCTTC

J gene: TRBJ1-2
D gene: NA
clone size: NA
V gene: TRBV6-5
CDR3 protein: CASSYSGSRGYTF
CDR3 DNA: TGTGCCAGCAGTTACTCGGGCAGCCGGGGCTACACCTTC

J gene: TRBJ1-3
D gene: NA
clone size: NA
V gene: TRBV20-1
CDR3 protein: CSAQSGNTIYF
CDR3 DNA: TGCAGTGCCCAATCTGGAAACACCATATATTTT

J gene: TRBJ1-1
D gene: NA
clone size: NA
V gene: TRBV5-4
CDR3 protein: CASSSAALKADTEAFF
CDR3 DNA: TGTGCCAGCAGCTCGGCGGCATTGAAGGCAGACACTGAAGCTTTCTTT

J gene: TRBJ1-2
D gene: TRBD1
clone size: NA
V gene: TRBV10-3
CDR3 protein: CAISGGQAADRLNYGYTF
CDR3 DNA: TGTGCCATCAGTGGAGGACAGGCGGCCGACCGTCTTAACTATGGCTACACCTTC

J gene: TRBJ2-7
D gene: TRBD1
clone size: NA
V gene: TRBV15
CDR3 protein: CATSINRGHSYEQYF
CDR3 DNA: TGTGCCACCAGCATAAACAGGGGGCACTCGTACGAGCAGTACTTC

J gene: TRBJ1-1
D gene: NA
clone size: NA
V gene: TRBV7-3
CDR3 protein: CASSKHGGQMNTEAFF
CDR3 DNA: TGTGCCAGCAGCAAACACGGCGGTCAGATGAACACTGAAGCTTTCTTT

J gene: TRBJ1-2
D gene: TRBD1
clone size: NA
V gene: TRBV6-7
CDR3 protein: CASSYLQTGEFNYGYTF
CDR3 DNA: TGTGCCAGCAGTTACCTCCAGACAGGGGAATTTAACTATGGCTACACCTTC

J gene: TRBJ1-1
D gene: NA
clone size: NA
V gene: TRBV12-3/TRBV12-4
CDR3 protein: CASSRSRGTEAFF
CDR3 DNA: TGTGCCAGCAGTCGCTCCCGGGGGACTGAAGCTTTCTTT

J gene: TRBJ1-4
D gene: TRBD1
clone size: NA
V gene: TRBV28
CDR3 protein: CASSSKDRVKEKLFF
CDR3 DNA: TGTGCCAGCAGTTCCAAGGACAGGGTGAAAGAAAAACTGTTTTTT

J gene: TRBJ1-6
D gene: NA
clone size: NA
V gene: TRBV7-2
CDR3 protein: CASSLAYARKTYNSPLHF
CDR3 DNA: TGTGCCAGCAGCTTAGCGTACGCCAGGAAGACCTATAATTCACCCCTCCACTTT

J gene: TRBJ2-1
D gene: NA
clone size: NA
V gene: TRBV6-5
CDR3 protein: CASSSRGGVSYNEQFF
CDR3 DNA: TGTGCCAGCAGTTCCCGAGGGGGGGTGTCCTACAATGAGCAGTTCTTC

J gene: TRBJ2-1
D gene: NA
clone size: once
V gene: TRBV5-4
CDR3 protein: CASSLGGPLGNEQFF
CDR3 DNA: TGTGCCAGCAGCTTGGGAGGGCCCTTGGGTAATGAGCAGTTCTTC

J gene: TRBJ1-6
D gene: TRBD1
clone size: NA
V gene: TRBV27
CDR3 protein: CASSLGTESPLHF
CDR3 DNA: TGTGCCAGCAGTTTAGGGACAGAGTCACCCCTCCACTTT

J gene: TRBJ1-4
D gene: TRBD1
clone size: NA
V gene: TRBV19
CDR3 protein: CASNRDRESTNEKLFF
CDR3 DNA: TGTGCCAGTAATCGAGACAGGGAATCAACTAATGAAAAACTGTTTTTT

J gene: TRBJ2-7
D gene: TRBD2
clone size: NA
V gene: TRBV29-1
CDR3 protein: CSVAFGTSGAYEQYF
CDR3 DNA: TGCAGCGTTGCATTCGGGACTAGCGGGGCCTACGAGCAGTACTTC

J gene: TRBJ1-2
D gene: TRBD1
clone size: NA
V gene: TRBV18
CDR3 protein: CASSPGGDYGYTF
CDR3 DNA: TGTGCCAGCTCCCCAGGGGGCGACTATGGCTACACCTTC

J gene: TRBJ2-3
D gene: TRBD2
clone size: NA
V gene: TRBV18
CDR3 protein: CASSPRLAGTYSTDTQYF
CDR3 DNA: TGTGCCAGCTCACCCCGACTAGCGGGGACCTACAGCACAGATACGCAGTATTTT

J gene: TRBJ2-7
D gene: NA
clone size: NA
V gene: TRBV28
CDR3 protein: CASKMSLSYEQYF
CDR3 DNA: TGTGCCAGCAAAATGAGTCTCTCCTACGAGCAGTACTTC

J gene: TRBJ2-1
D gene: TRBD2
clone size: NA
V gene: TRBV6-5
CDR3 protein: CASRGSGGLTDEQFF
CDR3 DNA: TGTGCCAGCAGAGGTAGCGGGGGCCTTACGGATGAGCAGTTCTTC

J gene: TRBJ1-3
D gene: NA
clone size: NA
V gene: TRBV6-5
CDR3 protein: CASSSGGWGSGNTIYF
CDR3 DNA: TGTGCCAGCAGTTCCGGGGGTTGGGGCTCTGGAAACACCATATATTTT

J gene: TRBJ2-7
D gene: NA
clone size: NA
V gene: TRBV7-9
CDR3 protein: CASSLGQGGEQYF
CDR3 DNA: TGTGCCAGCAGCTTAGGCCAGGGCGGCGAGCAGTACTTC

J gene: TRBJ1-1
D gene: NA
clone size: NA
V gene: TRBV6-6
CDR3 protein: CAILSTRRNTEAFF
CDR3 DNA: TGTGCCATCCTTAGTACCCGGAGGAACACTGAAGCTTTCTTT

J gene: TRBJ1-1
D gene: NA
clone size: NA
V gene: TRBV3-1/TRBV3-2
CDR3 protein: CASSPWSGGEGTEAFF
CDR3 DNA: TGTGCCAGCAGCCCCTGGTCCGGAGGGGAGGGCACTGAAGCTTTCTTT

J gene: TRBJ1-3
D gene: NA
clone size: NA
V gene: TRBV19
CDR3 protein: CATNQVSGNTIYF
CDR3 DNA: TGTGCCACTAACCAGGTCTCTGGAAACACCATATATTTT

J gene: TRBJ2-5
D gene: NA
clone size: NA
V gene: TRBV18
CDR3 protein: CASSRTQEGETQYF
CDR3 DNA: TGTGCCAGCTCACGGACCCAGGAGGGGGAGACCCAGTACTTC

J gene: TRBJ2-3
D gene: TRBD1
clone size: NA
V gene: TRBV7-8
CDR3 protein: CASSLGQGVTDTQYF
CDR3 DNA: TGTGCCAGCAGCTTAGGACAGGGGGTCACAGATACGCAGTATTTT

J gene: TRBJ1-2
D gene: NA
clone size: NA
V gene: TRBV3-1/TRBV3-2
CDR3 protein: CASSQAGFTLNYGYTF
CDR3 DNA: TGTGCCAGCAGCCAAGCAGGGTTTACTCTTAACTATGGCTACACCTTC

J gene: TRBJ1-3
D gene: NA
clone size: NA
V gene: TRBV30
CDR3 protein: CAWIRWQGSGNTIYF
CDR3 DNA: TGTGCCTGGATTCGTTGGCAGGGGTCTGGAAACACCATATATTTT

J gene: TRBJ1-2
D gene: NA
clone size: once
V gene: TRBV30
CDR3 protein: CAWRSRGFGGYTF
CDR3 DNA: TGTGCCTGGAGGTCGAGAGGATTTGGAGGCTACACCTTC

J gene: TRBJ2-4
D gene: NA
clone size: NA
V gene: TRBV12-3/TRBV12-4
CDR3 protein: CASSPQGNIQYF
CDR3 DNA: TGTGCCAGCAGCCCCCAGGGAAACATTCAGTACTTC

J gene: TRBJ1-2
D gene: NA
clone size: NA
V gene: TRBV6-2/TRBV6-3
CDR3 protein: CASSRSQQGRYGYTF
CDR3 DNA: TGTGCCAGCAGCCGAAGCCAACAGGGACGGTATGGCTACACCTTC

J gene: TRBJ1-5
D gene: NA
clone size: once
V gene: TRBV18
CDR3 protein: CASSPSTSSNQPQHF
CDR3 DNA: TGTGCCAGCTCACCCTCGACATCTAGCAATCAGCCCCAGCATTTT

J gene: TRBJ2-7
D gene: TRBD1
clone size: NA
V gene: TRBV15
CDR3 protein: CATSRAGQGGYEQYF
CDR3 DNA: TGTGCCACCAGCAGAGCGGGACAGGGCGGCTACGAGCAGTACTTC